The present T cell receptor beta chain was sequenced within a study of blood T cells in healthy people across ages. Study-wide points: The unknown donor CMV status may have confounded expanded clonotype changes.

Germline assignment: CDR1 SGHVS and CDR2 FNYEAQ. The CDR3 covers 14 residues. A sample-barcoded 5' primer and a J-beta primer mix were used in a second PCR of roughly 7 to 11 cycles. Through a template-switch adaptor with 12 random nucleotides, each cDNA molecule received a tag. Every individual sample yielded 2.5 million or more paired-end reads (each containing CDR3). TCRdb called the 5' RACE reads again in MiXCR, with one record for every CDR3 protein. This repertoire shows 550,000 to 650,000 distinct CDR3 sequences, 25% to 30% found once; its top ten account for around a sixth. Healthy Caucasian individuals from Russia aged about 6 to 90 served as donors. About this clonotype: Its antigen is unknown. This may be a read error, as it is one base from a much larger clone.

The rearrangement joins TRBV7-6 to TRBJ2-3; no reliable D call. Sequencing used blood. The clonotype was recovered from an elderly woman in good health. The CDR3 coding sequence is TGTGCCAGCAGCTTAGGAGCGAACACAGATGCGCAGTATTTT. Its protein product is CASSLGANTDAQYF.